The T cell receptor beta chain described here comes from a study of control samples from healthy donors and cancer patients. V was trimmed by 6 bases and J by 0 bases, leaving 15 bases between them. The V gene's germline CDR1 is LNHDA and CDR2 SQIVND (reference sequence). CDR3 length equals 16 residues. The data were produced by immunoSEQ multiplex PCR, yet TCRdb's version contains in-frame clones alone and is incomplete. This table has 97,000 or so clones, around 92% appearing once. The chain is built from TRBV19 and TRBJ2-1; no firm D call. The sequencing input was blood. The source of this sequence is a woman aged 18-29 years in good health. CDR3 DNA: TGTGCCAGTAGCTCCCGAGACTGGAGCTCCTACAATGAGCAGTTCTTC. Protein sequence: CASSSRDWSSYNEQFF.